This T cell receptor (beta chain) was observed in a study of blood T cell repertoires in COVID-19 (dated by TCRdb to the early 2020s). Broadly, across the study: Samples covering the acute and convalescent phases of COVID-19 were provided by collaborators in the United States, Italy and Spain. The material from the prospective study consisted of cDNA or gDNA derived from T cells, B-cell-depleted T cells, or PBMCs. The dataset comprised deeply sampled blood TCRbeta repertoires from subjects exposed to, actively infected with, or recovered from COVID-19. The repertoires were released in a freely available public database intended as a resource for research on the immune response to SARS-CoV-2. Samples came from the ongoing ImmuneRACE study (first 160 participants) plus 1,254 subjects from 6 global collaborators. Nearly every sample came with metadata listing a de-identified subject ID, COVID-19 status, age in years and sex. HLA class I and class II types, where available, came from metadata supplied by the sample provider rather than from assay-based typing. Findings and caveats that apply to the study as a whole: Clinical and demographic metadata were provided uncurated, with the amount varying by source and participant.

TCRbeta CDR3 regions were amplified from genomic DNA by means of the immunoSEQ Assay, a bias-controlled multiplex PCR. The original methods were these. Nucleated cell counts per sample were estimated from amplification of reference gene primers within the assay. To quantify the absolute abundance of each unique TCRbeta CDR3 rearrangement, sequence reads were collapsed and filtered. For each sample, productive Simpson clonality was calculated as the square root of Simpson's diversity index across productive rearrangements. The table comes from immuneACCESS by way of TCRdb, which keeps in-frame sequences with V and J called. Part of the clones is missing from these tables; in studies checked, under half for an unresolved V gene and the rest for unknown reasons. The V and J calls and the clone size are those of that table, but D and trimming were determined from the DNA. This sample holds 85,000 to 90,000 clones; 80% to 90% were observed only once. The ten largest make up 0.95% to 1.5% of the sample.

Deletion took 2 bases off V and 4 bases off J, with a span of 10 bases between the germline ends. The CDR3 runs 13 amino acids, cysteine and phenylalanine included. Of all the DNA, just the CDR3 is kept, 39 bases in frame from base 1. CDR1 and CDR2 are read off the germline V gene as SGHRS and YFSETQ. Collaborating institutions collected whole blood in K2EDTA tubes following their own protocols. For TCRbeta analysis, collaborators shipped samples in one of three forms: frozen whole blood, isolated PBMCs, or DNA extracted from either of those sample types. In the case of this clone: No antigen is known for it. Base qualities are not provided; no much larger clone lies one nucleotide away.

The material sequenced was peripheral blood. The V and J segments used are TRBV5-1 and TRBJ2-7; TRBD1 is perhaps the D gene, given 6 matching bases. The sequence was collected from an elderly man with active or convalescent COVID-19. Here the CDR3 is given as CASSFSTGYEQYF. The DNA sequence reads TGCGCCAGCAGCTTCTCTACAGGGTACGAGCAGTACTTC.